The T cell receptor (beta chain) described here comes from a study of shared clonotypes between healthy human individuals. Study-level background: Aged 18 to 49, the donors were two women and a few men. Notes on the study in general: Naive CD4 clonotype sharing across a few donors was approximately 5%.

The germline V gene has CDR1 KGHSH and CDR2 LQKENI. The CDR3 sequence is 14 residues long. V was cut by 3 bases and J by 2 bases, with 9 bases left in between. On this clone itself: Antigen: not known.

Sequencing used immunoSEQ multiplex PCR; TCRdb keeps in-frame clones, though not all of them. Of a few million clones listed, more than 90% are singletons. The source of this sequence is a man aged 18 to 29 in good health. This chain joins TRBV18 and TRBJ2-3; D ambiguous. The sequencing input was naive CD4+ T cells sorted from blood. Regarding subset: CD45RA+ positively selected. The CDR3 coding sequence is TGTGCCAGCTCACCGCCTAGGGTCACAGATACGCAGTATTTT. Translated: CASSPPRVTDTQYF.